Below, 6 T cell receptor beta chains from the same sample are listed, as sequenced in a study of CD4 T cells in relation to SARS-CoV-2 and coronaviruses. Method: immunoSEQ multiplex PCR; TCRdb's copy keeps in-frame clones and lacks some. The repertoire has approximately 70,000 clones, 90% to 95% of them found once; the top ten carry approximately 0.21%. The unexposed donors gave CD4+ T cells in about 2010-2019, prior to COVID-19. The specimen sequenced was naive CD4+ T cells from PBMCs. The subset denotes: naive CD4+ T cells isolated by negative enrichment. These receptors all come from a human donor in good health.

The V gene is TRBV18, the J gene TRBJ1-4, with D hard to call. Between the trimmed V and J ends, which lost 1 base and 5 bases, there was a span of 8 bases. The CDR3 loop spans 14 amino acids. Germline V CDR1 and CDR2: KGHSH, LQKENI. Here the CDR3 reads CASSPQGGNEKLFF. The CDR3 nucleotides read TGTGCCAGCTCACCACAGGGCGGAAATGAAAAACTGTTTTTT.

CDR3 nucleotides: TGTGCCACCAGTGACCCCGGGGCGGGCTCCTACAATGAGCAGTTCTTC. Translating it yields CATSDPGAGSYNEQFF. This chain uses TRBV24-1 with TRBJ2-1; D is perhaps TRBD1 or TRBD2 (5 bases each). Trimming took off 4 bases at V and 0 bases at J, with 12 bases between the two ends. The CDR3 has 16 amino acids. The V gene's germline CDR1 is KGHDR and CDR2 SFDVKD.

The chain is built from TRBV28 and TRBJ2-2; 10 bases line up with TRBD1. Germline V CDR1 and CDR2: MDHEN, SYDVKM. J was trimmed by 5 bases and V by 4 bases; bases with no gene match: 1. CDR3 size: 14 residues. CDR3 protein: CASSSDRGTGELFF. The CDR3 bases are TGTGCCAGCAGTTCGGACAGGGGGACCGGGGAGCTGTTTTTT. Variable domain in full (rest from reference TRBV28 and TRBJ2-2): DVKVTQSSRYLVKRTGEKVFLECVQDMDHENMFWYRQDPGLGLRLIYFSYDVKMKEKGDIPEGYSVSREKKERFSLILESASTNQTSMYLCASSSDRGTGELFFGEGSRLTVL.

The chain is built from TRBV19 and TRBJ2-5; the D gene is possibly TRBD1 (5 bases). Germline V gives CDR1 LNHDA, CDR2 SQIVND (reference sequence). This CDR3 spans 15 amino acids. With 3 bases removed from V and 5 bases from J, the gap between germline ends came to 16 bases. The CDR3 region is CASSIWSQGSETQYF. The CDR3, as DNA: TGTGCCAGTAGTATTTGGAGCCAGGGTTCGGAGACCCAGTACTTC. Full variable domain (missing parts from reference TRBV19 and TRBJ2-5): DGGITQSPKYLFRKEGQNVTLSCEQNLNHDAMYWYRQDPGQGLRLIYYSQIVNDFQKGDIAEGYSVSREKKESFPLTVTSAQKNPTAFYLCASSIWSQGSETQYFGPGTRLLVL.

The chain joins TRBV18 to TRBJ2-1; 10 nucleotides align to TRBD2. J lost 3 bases, V lost 6 bases, and 5 bases had no gene match. CDR1 is KGHSH and CDR2 is LQKENI in the germline V gene. The CDR3 covers 15 residues. The CDR3 is CASSDPSGGYNEQFF. In DNA form, the CDR3 reads TGTGCCAGCTCGGACCCTAGCGGGGGCTACAATGAGCAGTTCTTC.

The rearrangement joins TRBV10-1 to TRBJ2-7; 8 nucleotides match TRBD2. V lost 9 bases to trimming and J lost 6 bases; unmatched junction nucleotides: 10. CDR3 length: 13 amino acids. From germline, CDR1 is WNHNN and CDR2 SYGVQD (reference sequence). The CDR3 DNA follows: TGCGCCAGTGCCGGGACTAGTAGCGGCGAGCAGTACTTC. It is translated as CASAGTSSGEQYF.